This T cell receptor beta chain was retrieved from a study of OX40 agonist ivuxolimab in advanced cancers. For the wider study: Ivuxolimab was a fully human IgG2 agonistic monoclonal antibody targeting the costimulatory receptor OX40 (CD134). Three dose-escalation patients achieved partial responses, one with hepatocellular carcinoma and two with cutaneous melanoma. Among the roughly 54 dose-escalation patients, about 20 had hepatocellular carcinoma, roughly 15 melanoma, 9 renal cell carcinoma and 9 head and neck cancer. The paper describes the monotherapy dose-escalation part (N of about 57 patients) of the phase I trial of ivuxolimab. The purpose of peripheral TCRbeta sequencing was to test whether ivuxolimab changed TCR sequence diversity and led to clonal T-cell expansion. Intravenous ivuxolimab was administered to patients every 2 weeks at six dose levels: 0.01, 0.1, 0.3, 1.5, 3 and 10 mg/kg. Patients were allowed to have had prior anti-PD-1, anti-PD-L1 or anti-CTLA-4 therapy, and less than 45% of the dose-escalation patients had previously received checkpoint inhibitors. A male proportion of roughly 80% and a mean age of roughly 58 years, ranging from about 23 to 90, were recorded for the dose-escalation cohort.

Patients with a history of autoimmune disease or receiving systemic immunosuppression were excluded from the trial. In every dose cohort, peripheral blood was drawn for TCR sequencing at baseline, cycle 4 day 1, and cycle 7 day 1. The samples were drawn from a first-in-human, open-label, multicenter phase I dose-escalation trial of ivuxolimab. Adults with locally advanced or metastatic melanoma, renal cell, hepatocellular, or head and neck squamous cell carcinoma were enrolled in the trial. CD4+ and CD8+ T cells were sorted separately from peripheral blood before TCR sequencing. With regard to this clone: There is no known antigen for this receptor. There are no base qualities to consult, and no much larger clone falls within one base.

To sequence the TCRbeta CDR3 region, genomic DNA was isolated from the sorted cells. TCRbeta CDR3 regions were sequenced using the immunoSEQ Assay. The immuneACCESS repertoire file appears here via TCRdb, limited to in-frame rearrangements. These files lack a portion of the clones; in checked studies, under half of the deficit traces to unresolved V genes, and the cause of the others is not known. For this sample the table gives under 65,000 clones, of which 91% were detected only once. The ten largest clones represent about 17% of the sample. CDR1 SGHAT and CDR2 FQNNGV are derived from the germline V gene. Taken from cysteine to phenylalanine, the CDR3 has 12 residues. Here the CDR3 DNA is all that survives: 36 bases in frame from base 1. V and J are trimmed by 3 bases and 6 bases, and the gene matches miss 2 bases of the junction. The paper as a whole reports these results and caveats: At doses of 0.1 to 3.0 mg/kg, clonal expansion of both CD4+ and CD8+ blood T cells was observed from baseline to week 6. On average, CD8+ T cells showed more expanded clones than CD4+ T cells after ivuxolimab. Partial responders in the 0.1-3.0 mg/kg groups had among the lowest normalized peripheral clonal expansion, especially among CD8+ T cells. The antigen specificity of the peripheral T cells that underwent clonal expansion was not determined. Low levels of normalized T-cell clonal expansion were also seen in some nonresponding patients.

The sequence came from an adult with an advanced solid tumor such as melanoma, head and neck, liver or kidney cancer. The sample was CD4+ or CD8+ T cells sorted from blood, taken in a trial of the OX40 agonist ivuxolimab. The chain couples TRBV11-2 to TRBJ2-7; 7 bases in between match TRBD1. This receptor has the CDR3 CASSLHRGEQYF. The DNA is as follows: TGTGCCAGCAGCTTGCACAGGGGCGAGCAGTACTTC.